This TCR beta chain was obtained from a study of monozygotic twins with inflammatory bowel disease. Overall study findings and caveats: Especially where disease activity was present, IBD patients had fewer clonotypes in common with others than healthy twins did.

Eight reactions per sample, run separately, yielded cDNA. TCRdb re-called the 5' RACE reads, yielding one record per CDR3 amino acid sequence without DNA. The sample's table shows approximately 400,000 distinct CDR3 sequences. The CDR3 sequence is 15 residues long. In germline, CDR1 is MNHNS, CDR2 SASEGT. Comment on this clonotype: What it binds is unknown.

The source of this sequence is a human donor with ulcerative colitis or Crohn's disease, or a healthy co-twin of an affected twin (not recorded which). The chain couples TRBV6-1 to TRBJ2-2; TCRdb picks TRBD2, but there is no DNA to check that call. The source material was blood. CDR3 sequence: CASRGLAGNTGELFF.